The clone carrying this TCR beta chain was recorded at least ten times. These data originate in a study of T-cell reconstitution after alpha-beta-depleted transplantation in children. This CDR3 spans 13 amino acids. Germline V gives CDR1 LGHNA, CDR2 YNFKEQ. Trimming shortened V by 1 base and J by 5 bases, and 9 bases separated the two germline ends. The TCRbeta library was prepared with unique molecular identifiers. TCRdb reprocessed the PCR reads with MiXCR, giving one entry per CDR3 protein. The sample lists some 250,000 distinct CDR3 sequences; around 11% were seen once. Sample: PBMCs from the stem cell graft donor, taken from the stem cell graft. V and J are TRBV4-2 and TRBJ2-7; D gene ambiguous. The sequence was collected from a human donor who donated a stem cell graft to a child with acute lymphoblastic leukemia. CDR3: CASSQGGKNEQYF. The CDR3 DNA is TGTGCCAGCAGCCAAGGGGGTAAGAACGAGCAGTACTTC.